This T cell receptor beta chain came from a study of T-cell memory formation after mild COVID-19 (TCRdb year 2021). Background on the whole study: TCR sequence clusters from the two donors were largely donor specific. Longitudinal TCRalpha and TCRbeta repertoire sequencing tracked T-cell clones expanding and contracting after mild COVID-19 in a couple of donors. The cohort comprised two young, previously healthy adult volunteers, one female and one male. Study-wide findings and limitations: The detection of some responding clones in pre-infection memory suggests that pre-existing cross-reactive memory T cells joined the SARS-CoV-2 response. Contracting CD4+ clones were found mainly in CM and EM memory subsets, while CD8+ clones were enriched in EMRA. SARS-CoV-2 specificity was not confirmed for the second-wave clones peaking on day 37. Only a couple of mild cases were covered in the study, and larger cohorts including severe cases with pre-infection samples were considered necessary. Clones contracting from day 15 to 85 had balanced CD4/CD8 phenotypes, while a second wave expanding from day 15 to 37 was biased towards CD4+.

The sample was run on an Illumina NovaSeq 6000. cDNA libraries for TCRalpha and TCRbeta were prepared by 5'RACE using constant-segment primers, with sample barcodes and unique molecular identifiers added. RNA was extracted from every sample with Trizol reagent. Library amplification was performed in two PCR steps, and a second sample barcode and Illumina TruSeq adapters were introduced in the second step. Sequencing of libraries was performed on an Illumina NovaSeq with 2 x 150 bp paired-end reads. Concerning the study's data processing: Demultiplexing of reads and collapsing into UMI-guided consensus sequences were performed with migec v1.2.7. With mixcr v2.1.11, UMI consensuses were aligned to TRA and TRB V and J templates and assembled into clonotypes. Clonotypes were classified as expanded or contracted when called significant by both edgeR and NoisET, with noise models trained on biological replicates. For edgeR calls, a false discovery rate-adjusted p below 0.01 and a log2 fold-change threshold of 1 were applied. As an exploratory analysis of dynamics, PCA with hierarchical clustering was applied to max-normalized trajectories of the 1000 most abundant clonotypes. Separately sequenced CD4+ and CD8+ repertoires were used to assign the CD4 or CD8 phenotype of responding clones. The raw public data were reprocessed by TCRdb itself: fastp quality trimming at Q25, MiXCR clonotype calling, in-frame beta chains only. When rows share a CDR3 protein, they turn into one entry using the most common DNA and genes. TCRdb, not the original authors, processed these V and J calls. For this sample there are 550,000 to 700,000 distinct CDR3 sequences; about a sixth appear just once. The biggest ten clones account for around 11% of the sample.

Trimming at the junction amounts to 6 bases on V and 4 bases on J, and the germline ends lie 15 bases apart. The CDR3 spans 14 residues, from the cysteine through the phenylalanine. Only the CDR3 part of the read is kept: 42 bases, read in frame from the first base. The germline V gene yields MNHEY for CDR1 and SVGEGT for CDR2. Only a few counts were recorded for this clonotype. The antigen it binds to is not known. Base-call qualities are not available, and no considerably larger clone is one nucleotide away. PBMCs were isolated by Ficoll-Paque density gradient centrifugation. Sequencing was carried out using PBMCs or a T cell subset sorted from them (not recorded which). The sequence links TRBV6-2 or TRBV6-3 to TRBJ1-2, with TRBD1 as a weak D call on 5 bases. The receptor's source is an adult woman who had mild COVID-19 (a few samples of this study predate the infection). The sample titles of this study are shuffled in the database, so cell type and time point are left out; the donor was told from shared clones. In nucleotide form, the sequence is TGTGCCAGCAGACCCGCCGGGGGGAGCTATGGCTACACCTTC. Its protein reads: CASRPAGGSYGYTF.